This TCR beta chain comes out of a study of shared clonotypes between healthy human individuals (dated by TCRdb to the early 2020s). Concerning the study at large: The cohort included a few men and a couple of women between 18 and 49 years of age. For each donor, CD4 naive and CD4 memory were each run on three plates, CD8 naive on two plates, and CD8 memory on one plate. Blood TCR repertoires of a handful of healthy adults were deeply sequenced to estimate repertoire size and the extent of clonotype sharing between individuals. To increase sequencing depth and limit assay-specific biases, different laboratories used diverse techniques to prepare libraries and sequence TCR repertoires. Each donor's leukapheresis produced roughly between roughly 0.9 and 9 billion PBMCs. General findings and caveats noted by the study authors: Naive subsets generally had larger estimated clonotype richness than memory subsets. Even with the large sequencing depth, rarefaction of the sorted-subset datasets indicated that sequencing was incomplete. The small number of donors limited the genetic and exposure-history diversity represented. Based on pairwise subsampling, the degree of clonotype sharing among donors was expected to be affected by sequencing depth. Higher generation probabilities were observed for clonotypes shared by all four sorted-subset donors than for non-shared clonotypes. Sampling was limited to blood, and TCR repertoires in tissue likely differ from TCR repertoires in blood. Across four donors, 4.5% to 6.5% of naive CD4, 3.5% of naive CD8, under 2.5% of memory CD4, and approximately 0.42% of memory CD8 clonotypes were shared.

TCR CDR3 regions were amplified from genomic DNA by multiplex PCR using the deep immunoSEQ assay. Extracted genomic DNA from each cell subset was distributed evenly across all wells of several immunoSEQ 96-well plates, and each plate was treated as a replicate. For sorted subsets, 200 to 250 ng of genomic DNA, equivalent to 25,000 to 30,000 T cell genomes, went into each replicate PCR. The purified libraries were quantified using a Qubit 3.0 fluorometer, sized with a Bioanalyzer 2100, and then quantified again using the KAPA Library Quantification kit. Each immunoSEQ 96-well plate was sequenced on its own single-read 150-cycle Illumina NextSeq 550 flow cell. On the authors' methods: The immunoSEQ output contained only junctional sequences without quality scores, so filtering could not match that applied to full-length reads. To assign V/J genes and CDR3, sequences were annotated against IMGT germline references using PyIR, a Python wrapper for IgBLAST v1.9. Reads with weak V/J assignments (E-value above 1e-6), missing CDR3, stop codons, out-of-frame junctions, or ambiguous translated residues were removed. A V3J clonotype was defined by an identical inferred V gene, J gene, and CDR3 amino acid sequence. Percentage overlap between repertoires was computed as shared unique clonotypes divided by the size of the smaller repertoire. Three approaches were used to assess repertoire richness: RTK rarefaction, the Chao1 estimator, and Recon v2.1 estimates of unobserved clonotypes. Generation probabilities were computed with OLGA for all TCRbeta clonotypes obtained by the gDNA method from a few donors. The source is immuneACCESS, and TCRdb retained only in-frame sequences with V and J called. Part of the clones is not carried over; for the studies checked, unresolved V genes explain less than half of this, and the remainder is unexplained. The DNA was the basis for D and trimming; V, J and clone size are from that table. For this sample the table gives about 2 million clones, of which 85% to 95% were detected only once. 0.13% of the sample rests with the top ten.

CDR1 and CDR2 are drawn from the germline V gene: MNHEY, SVGAGI. Counted from cysteine to phenylalanine, this CDR3 has 14 amino acids. Only the CDR3 region is kept as DNA, spanning 42 bases read in frame from base 1. Trimming takes 4 bases from V and 2 bases from J, and the germline ends sit 8 bases apart. To note about this clone: Its cognate antigen has yet to be identified. No base qualities exist here, and no much larger clone lies one base off it.

The donors were healthy, HIV-negative adults who had no recently reported acute infections or vaccinations. All donors were Caucasian adults living in Nashville, Tennessee, USA. CD4+ T cells were enriched by magnetic negative selection, after which naive cells were positively selected on CD45RA and the negative fraction was taken as the memory subset. After blood collection by leukapheresis, PBMCs were isolated using Ficoll-Histopaque density gradient centrifugation and then cryopreserved in the vapor phase of liquid nitrogen. Purity and quantity of every magnetically sorted T cell population were checked by analytical flow cytometry. Genomic DNA was isolated from every sorted fraction and measured by UV absorbance on a Nanodrop 2000c.

Input material: naive CD4+ T cells sorted from blood. What this sample's cell subset or site label stands for: CD45RA+ positively selected. This receptor was obtained from a man aged 18 to 30 in good health. The V and J segments used are TRBV6-5 and TRBJ2-2; the D gene is unclear. The nucleotide sequence reads TGTGCCAGCAGTTTGGGATATAACACCGGGGAGCTGTTTTTT. Its protein product is CASSLGYNTGELFF.